The present entry profiles one TCR beta chain with its context. This specimen belongs to a study of shared clonotypes between healthy human individuals. The donors were adults (healthy and HIV-negative) with no recent acute infections or vaccinations. Caucasian adults residing in Nashville, Tennessee made up all the donors. Method: immunoSEQ multiplex PCR; TCRdb's copy keeps in-frame clones and lacks some. The data contain under 1,100,000 clones, around 78% of them singletons. This CDR3 is 11 amino acids long. Trimming stripped 0 bases from V and 15 bases from J, with 12 bases between. The germline V gene encodes CDR1 DFQATT and CDR2 SNEGSKA (reference sequence).

This clonotype was sampled from a man aged 18 to 30 in good health. Some clones in this sample may be carry-over from other donors' samples. This sequence joins TRBV20-1 and TRBJ1-5; D is uncertain. The sequencing input was memory CD4+ T cells from PBMCs. This sample's subset: CD45RA-negative fraction. The CDR3 DNA reads as TGCAGTGCTAGAGACTCTGGGTCACGGCATTTT. It yields the protein CSARDSGSRHF.